This passage covers 26 T cell receptor beta chains from one sample sequenced in a study of tumor and adjacent non-tumor tissue in lung cancer. RNA was extracted from bulk tissue without any cell sorting. This non-tumor lung sample came from over 3 cm beyond the tumor edge. A modified ARM-PCR protocol with three rounds of nested PCR amplified TCRbeta. TCRdb ran MiXCR on the multiplex PCR reads and lists one entry per CDR3 protein. The sample carries roughly 90,000 distinct CDR3 sequences, around 82% recorded once. The material sequenced was distant non-tumor lung tissue. The receptors derive from a woman in her fifties or sixties with non-small cell lung cancer.

On this clonotype itself: In this CDR3 the conserved last residue, phenylalanine or tryptophan, is missing, so a read error is likely. This sequence joins TRBV11-2 and TRBJ2-7; 7 bases are a match to TRBD2. Germline-derived CDR1 and CDR2 are SGHAT and FQNNGV. The CDR3 is 17 amino acids. For the CDR3, the DNA is TGCGCCAGCAGCCAGCCAACTAGCGAGATAAACTCCAACGAGCAGTACCTC. This sequence encodes CASSQPTSEINSNEQYL.

Details on this clonotype: Germline and junction disagree at one end, which may indicate a read error. The chain combines TRBV12-3 or TRBV12-4 with TRBJ2-5; D gene uncertain. CDR3 size: 12 residues. This CDR3 is CASGWVQETQNF. The CDR3 bases are TGTGCCAGCGGTTGGGTCCAAGAGACCCAGAACTTC.

Comments on this clonotype: Relative to the germline gene, one junction end is altered; a read error may explain this. The V call is TRBV5-1, the J call TRBJ1-1; 7 bases match TRBD1. CDR1 is SGHRS and CDR2 is YFSETQ in the germline V gene. The CDR3 loop spans 17 amino acids. CDR3 DNA: TGCACCAGCAGCTTAAGAATAGGGGGCATAGGGAACACTGAAGCTTTCTTT. It is translated as CTSSLRIGGIGNTEAFF.

By share, this clonotype counts as medium-sized. The rearrangement joins TRBV11-2 to TRBJ2-3, with 14 bases aligning to TRBD2. This CDR3 spans 19 amino acids. Germline assignment: CDR1 SGHAT and CDR2 FQNNGV. V was pared by 5 bases and J by 1 base, with 11 bases of the junction left unmatched. CDR3 sequence reads: CASSIRLAGGKFGTDTQYF. In DNA form, the CDR3 reads TGTGCCAGCAGCATCAGACTAGCGGGAGGGAAATTCGGCACAGATACGCAGTATTTT. Full variable domain (outside the CDR3, taken from reference TRBV11-2 and TRBJ2-3): EAGVAQSPRYKIIEKRQSVAFWCNPISGHATLYWYQQILGQGPKLLIQFQNNGVVDDSQLPKDRFSAERLKGVDSTLKIQPAKLEDSAVYLCASSIRLAGGKFGTDTQYFGPGTRLTVL.

This rearrangement joins TRBV29-1 to TRBJ2-3; D is possibly TRBD1 (7 bases). Germline-derived CDR1 and CDR2 are SQVTM and ANQGSEA. The V gene lost 6 bases and the J gene lost 14 bases, with 21 bases spanning the gap. The CDR3 length is 12 residues. The CDR3, as DNA: TGCAGCGTACGCAGGGGGGCAGATACACGGTATTTT. Residues: CSVRRGADTRYF.

The genes are TRBV6-1 and TRBJ2-1, with 10 bases identical to TRBD2. The CDR3 extends over 16 amino acids. Per the germline V gene, CDR1 is MNHNS and CDR2 is SASEGT. With V trimmed by 2 bases and J by 12 bases, 13 bases remained unmatched. The CDR3 nucleotides read TGTGCCAGCAGTGAACGTACTAGCGGGACCAGCTACGTGCAGTTCTTC. This sequence encodes CASSERTSGTSYVQFF.

The chain is built from TRBV5-1 and TRBJ2-7; D perhaps matches TRBD1 (5 bases). Germline assignment: CDR1 SGHRS and CDR2 YFSETQ. V was pared by 3 bases and J by 7 bases, with 17 bases between. This CDR3 is 14 amino acids long. The CDR3 DNA follows: TGCGCCAGCAGCTCGCCCAGGGATTCCTCTGAGCAGTACTTC. It is translated as CASSSPRDSSEQYF.

As for this clonotype: An end of the junction differs from the germline gene, which may be a read error. The chain joins TRBV6-5 to TRBJ1-1; no clear D gene. CDR1 and CDR2 from the germline V gene are MNHEY and SVGAGI. The CDR3 length is 14 residues. The CDR3 sequence: CVSSSGRVYTEAFF. The CDR3 DNA sequence: TGTGTCAGCAGTAGTGGAAGGGTTTACACTGAAGCTTTCTTT.

The genes are TRBV6-5 and TRBJ2-2; the D call may be TRBD1 or TRBD2 (5 bases each). Germline CDR1 is MNHEY and CDR2 is SVGAGI. CDR3 length: 16 residues. Trimming removed 5 bases from V and 16 bases from J, with 29 bases in between. In nucleotides, the CDR3 is TGTGCCAGCAGTCACGGGACCCTAGGCAACACCGGGGAACAGTTTTTT. It translates to CASSHGTLGNTGEQFF.

This chain joins TRBV29-1 and TRBJ1-2; 8 bases agree with TRBD1. V dropped 5 bases and J dropped 11; count of bases not matched to a gene: 13. The CDR3 is 13 residues long. The germline V gene has CDR1 SQVTM and CDR2 ANQGSEA. CDR3 in DNA: TGCAGCGTTCCCTGGACAGGGTTTGTTGGATACACCTTC. Encoded protein: CSVPWTGFVGYTF.

As concerns this clonotype: A junction end diverges from the germline sequence, so it may reflect a read error. The chain combines TRBV12-3 or TRBV12-4 with TRBJ2-3, with unresolved D. This CDR3 is built from 21 residues. The CDR3 spells CASSLGPASGNTDPSLDKQYF. The CDR3 DNA is TGTGCCAGCAGTTTAGGGCCAGCTAGTGGGAATACAGACCCGAGTCTAGATAAGCAGTATTTT.

Note on this clonotype: One end of the junction is discordant with germline, which a read error may explain. The V gene is TRBV10-1, the J gene TRBJ2-1, with 8 nucleotides matching TRBD2. Germline CDR1 reads WNHNN; CDR2 reads SYGVQD (reference sequence). This CDR3 comprises 14 residues. Written as DNA, the CDR3 is TGCGCCAGCTGTGACGCGGGGGGAGCTGATGAGCAGTTCTTC. As protein: CASCDAGGADEQFF.

Worth noting for this clonotype: At one of its ends the junction is not consistent with the germline gene, which may arise from a read error. The chain has TRBV6-5 and TRBJ1-3; D gene uncertain. Germline V lookup: CDR1 MNHEY, CDR2 SVGAGI. This CDR3 spans 12 amino acids. The CDR3 spells CAIRSSENTIYF. The CDR3 DNA sequence: TGTGCCATCAGATCGTCTGAAAACACCATATATTTT.

In the case of this clonotype: The junction differs from germline at one of its ends, possibly a read error. The DNA for the CDR3 is TGTACCAGCAGTTTTGGGGGTAAAAACACTCAGTACTTC. Protein: CTSSFGGKNTQYF. The chain couples TRBV12-3 or TRBV12-4 to TRBJ2-4, with D perhaps being TRBD1 or TRBD2 (5 bases each). The CDR3 spans 13 residues.

The chain has TRBV4-1 and TRBJ1-5; D unclear. Germline V gene lookup returns CDR1 MGHRA and CDR2 YSYEKL. Trimming removed 0 bases from V and 7 bases from J, with 13 bases in between. This CDR3 has 15 residues. This chain's CDR3 is CASSQEGNGSQPQHF. In DNA form, the CDR3 reads TGCGCCAGCAGCCAAGAAGGAAATGGAAGCCAGCCCCAGCATTTT.

Of note for this clonotype: At one end the junction does not follow the germline gene, possibly because of a read error. The V and J genes are TRBV6-1 and TRBJ2-7; 10 nucleotides match TRBD2. The germline V gene encodes CDR1 MNHNS and CDR2 SASEGT. The CDR3 contains 15 residues. As DNA, the CDR3 is TGTGCGAGCAGTGAATTTCAAGCGGGAGGGTACGAGCAGTCCTTC. As protein: CASSEFQAGGYEQSF.

Details on this clonotype: A much larger clone lies a single base off, so this may be a read error. The chain uses TRBV7-9 and TRBJ2-7, with 7 bases aligning to TRBD1. The trim removed 6 bases at V and 0 bases at J, leaving 5 bases unmatched. CDR3 length: 14 amino acids. Germline V gene data show CDR1 as SEHNR and CDR2 as FQNEAQ (reference sequence). CDR3 DNA sequence: TGTGCCAGCAGGGCCGGGACAGCCTCCTACGAGCAGTACTTC. The encoded protein is CASRAGTASYEQYF. The whole variable domain, remainder taken from reference TRBV7-9 and TRBJ2-7, is DTGVSQNPRHKITKRGQNVTFRCDPISEHNRLYWYRQTLGQGPEFLTYFQNEAQLEKSRLLSDRFSAERPKGSFSTLEIQRTEQGDSAMYLCASRAGTASYEQYFGPGTRLTVT.

This clonotype was counted between two and nine times. A much larger clone differs by one base, so this may be a read error. The chain carries TRBV20-1 and TRBJ2-1; D is perhaps TRBD2 (6 bases). V was pared by 8 bases and J by 7 bases, with 12 bases between. CDR1 DFQATT and CDR2 SNEGSKA come from the germline V gene (reference sequence). This CDR3 has 11 amino acids. Here the CDR3 DNA reads TGCAGTACGGGGAGGTCGAATGAGCAGTTCTTC. It codes for CSTGRSNEQFF.

As for this clonotype: Germline is not matched at one junction end, which may reflect a read error. The rearrangement links TRBV4-1 to TRBJ2-7; no clear D. CDR3 size: 15 residues. Germline CDR1 MGHRA, CDR2 YSYEKL. The chain's CDR3 is CASSRAPDGAYELYF. CDR3 DNA sequence: TGCGCCAGCAGCCGGGCCCCGGACGGAGCCTACGAGCTGTACTTC.

Note on this clonotype: No conserved phenylalanine or tryptophan ends this CDR3, so it is likely a read error. The DNA is left out, because the CDR3 cannot be placed on it with certainty; the CDR3 is given as TCRdb lists it. This chain joins TRBV6-7 and TRBJ2-7; the table's D call TRBD1 went unverified against the DNA. TRBV6-7 is an ORF; its function is uncertain. The CDR3 has 16 residues if both end residues are counted. The CDR3 sequence is CASSSAAPSGPYEKYL.

To note about this clonotype: The junction does not match germline at one end; this may be a read error. This chain links TRBV20-1 with TRBJ2-7; the match to TRBD2 covers 7 bases. The germline V gene encodes CDR1 DFQATT and CDR2 SNEGSKA (reference sequence). The CDR3 runs to 15 residues. DNA for the CDR3: TGCAGTGCTAGGGGAGGGAGCTCTCACTGCTACGAGGAGTACTTC. Encoded protein: CSARGGSSHCYEEYF.

This clonotype is a singleton in its sample. Likely a read error: the CDR3 ends without its conserved phenylalanine or tryptophan. The chain is built from TRBV4-2 and TRBJ1-2, with D possibly being TRBD1 (5 bases). Germline CDR1 LGHNA, CDR2 YNFKEQ. CDR3 size: 13 residues. The CDR3 region is CACSQDGRDGYTV. The CDR3 DNA follows: TGTGCCTGCAGCCAAGATGGCAGGGATGGCTACACCGTC.

V and J are TRBV11-2 and TRBJ2-1; weak D call: TRBD2 (5 bases). CDR3 length: 15 amino acids. CDR1 and CDR2 (germline): SGHAT, FQNNGV. V was pared by 5 bases and J by 7 bases, with 18 bases between. CDR3 in DNA: TGTGCCAGCAGCCCAGGACTCAACTTCTATAATGAGCAGTTCTTC. The encoded protein is CASSPGLNFYNEQFF. The full variable domain, rest sourced from reference TRBV11-2 and TRBJ2-1, is EAGVAQSPRYKIIEKRQSVAFWCNPISGHATLYWYQQILGQGPKLLIQFQNNGVVDDSQLPKDRFSAERLKGVDSTLKIQPAKLEDSAVYLCASSPGLNFYNEQFFGPGTRLTVL.

This clonotype was detected ten times or more. V gene TRBV7-9 combines with J gene TRBJ2-6; TRBD1 aligns across 8 bases. This CDR3 has 19 amino acids. The germline gives CDR1 SEHNR, CDR2 FQNEAQ (reference sequence). Germline trimming cut 4 bases from V and 0 bases from J; bases unmatched to any gene: 11. CDR3 DNA sequence: TGTGCCAGCAGCTCGCCCAGGGACAGGAGCTTCTCTGGGGCCAACGTCCTGACTTTC. It translates to CASSSPRDRSFSGANVLTF.

This chain connects TRBV5-1 to TRBJ2-7; TRBD1 agrees at 7 bases. The CDR3 extends over 14 amino acids. The germline gives CDR1 SGHRS, CDR2 YFSETQ. V shed 4 bases and J 3 bases; nucleotides not matched to a gene: 7. CDR3 nucleotides: TGCGCCAGCAGCCGAGGGGACAGTTACTACGAGCAGTACTTC. Amino acids: CASSRGDSYYEQYF.

Points on this clonotype: Being one base from a much bigger clone, this may be a read error. The V call is TRBV20-1, the J call TRBJ1-3, with D unclear. In germline, CDR1 is DFQATT, CDR2 SNEGSKA (reference sequence). With 6 bases removed from V and 1 base from J, the gap between germline ends came to 7 bases. There are 12 residues in the CDR3. The CDR3 here is CSAHGSGNTIYF. The DNA for the CDR3 is TGCAGTGCGCATGGGTCTGGAAACACCATATATTTT.